This T cell receptor (beta chain) was identified in a study of blood T cell repertoires in COVID-19. Study-wide background: Acute and convalescent COVID-19 samples came from the United States, Italy and Spain. The cDNA or gDNA used as material had been derived from T cells, B-cell-depleted T cells, or PBMCs.

In the authors' methods: Researchers report that nucleated cell counts were estimated from reference gene primer amplification. Repertoires were generated with immunoSEQ multiplex PCR, while TCRdb's copy carries only in-frame clones and drops some. Clonal size and the V and J genes are those of that table, whereas D and trimming came from the DNA. The table lists 180,000 or so clones, roughly 89% of them singletons. The CDR3 spans 15 residues. Unmatched junction bases numbered 12, after V lost 7 bases and J lost 5 bases. Germline CDR1 reads LNHDA; CDR2 reads SQIVND (reference sequence). V gene TRBV19 combines with J gene TRBJ2-5; 8 positions match TRBD1. Specimen: peripheral blood. The clonotype originates from a middle-aged man with acute or convalescent COVID-19. The CDR3 loop is CASTAEDRVGETQYF. The CDR3 DNA reads TGTGCCAGTACTGCCGAGGACAGGGTCGGGGAGACCCAGTACTTC.